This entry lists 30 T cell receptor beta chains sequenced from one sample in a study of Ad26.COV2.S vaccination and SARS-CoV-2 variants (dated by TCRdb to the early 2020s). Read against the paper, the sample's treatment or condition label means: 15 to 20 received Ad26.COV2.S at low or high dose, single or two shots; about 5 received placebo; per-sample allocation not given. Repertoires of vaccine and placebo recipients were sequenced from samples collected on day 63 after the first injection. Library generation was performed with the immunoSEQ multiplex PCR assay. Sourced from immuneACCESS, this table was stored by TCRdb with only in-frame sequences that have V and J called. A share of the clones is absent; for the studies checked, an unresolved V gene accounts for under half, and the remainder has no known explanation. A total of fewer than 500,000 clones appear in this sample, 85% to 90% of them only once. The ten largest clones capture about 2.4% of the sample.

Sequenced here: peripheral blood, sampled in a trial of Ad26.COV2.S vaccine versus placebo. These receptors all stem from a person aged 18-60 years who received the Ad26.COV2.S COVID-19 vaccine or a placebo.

CDR3 in amino acids: CASSLTSGGTHTQYF. DNA of the CDR3: TGTGCCAGCAGCCTTACTAGCGGGGGTACCCATACGCAGTATTTT. V is TRBV7-2 and J is TRBJ2-3; 11 nucleotides align to TRBD2. J was trimmed by 7 bases and V by 5 bases; bases with no gene match: 8. The germline V gene encodes CDR1 SGHTA and CDR2 FQGNSA. This CDR3 region has 15 residues.

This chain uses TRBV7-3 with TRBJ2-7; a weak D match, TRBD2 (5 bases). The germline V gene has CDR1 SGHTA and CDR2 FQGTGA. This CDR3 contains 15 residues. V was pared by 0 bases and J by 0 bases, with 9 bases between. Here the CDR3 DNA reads TGTGCCAGCAGCTTAACGTTCGGGGTCTCCTACGAGCAGTACTTC. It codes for CASSLTFGVSYEQYF.

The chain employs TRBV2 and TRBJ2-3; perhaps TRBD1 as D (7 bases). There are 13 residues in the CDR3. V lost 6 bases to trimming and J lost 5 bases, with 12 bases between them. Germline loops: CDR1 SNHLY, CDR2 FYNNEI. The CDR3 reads CASRRQGGDTQYF. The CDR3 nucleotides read TGTGCCAGCAGACGACAGGGAGGAGATACGCAGTATTTT.

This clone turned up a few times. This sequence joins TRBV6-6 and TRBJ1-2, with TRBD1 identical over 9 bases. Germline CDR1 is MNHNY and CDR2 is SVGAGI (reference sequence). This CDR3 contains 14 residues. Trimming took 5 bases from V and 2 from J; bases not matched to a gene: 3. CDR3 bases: TGTGCCAGCAGTCGCGGACAGGGGAACTATGGCTACACCTTC. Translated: CASSRGQGNYGYTF.

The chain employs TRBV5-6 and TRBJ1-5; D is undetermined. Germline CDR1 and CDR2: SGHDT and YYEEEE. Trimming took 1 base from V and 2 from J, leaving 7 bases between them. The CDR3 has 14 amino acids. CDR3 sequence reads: CASSLKHRNQPQHF. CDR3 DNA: TGTGCCAGCAGCTTGAAGCACCGCAATCAGCCCCAGCATTTT.

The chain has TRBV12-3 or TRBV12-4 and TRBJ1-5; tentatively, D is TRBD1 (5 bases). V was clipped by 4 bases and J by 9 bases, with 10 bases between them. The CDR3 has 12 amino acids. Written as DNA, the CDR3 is TGTGCCAGCAGTTCGGGACGTAGGCCCCAGCATTTT. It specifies CASSSGRRPQHF.

CDR3 bases: TGTGCCAGCAGCTTTGGGGTTTACGAGCAGTACGTC. It codes for CASSFGVYEQYV. V is TRBV5-8 and J is TRBJ2-7; no definite D call. V was shortened by 2 bases and J by 4 bases, with 7 bases between the two germline ends. This CDR3 comprises 12 residues. Looked up from germline, CDR1 is SGHTS and CDR2 is YDEGEE.

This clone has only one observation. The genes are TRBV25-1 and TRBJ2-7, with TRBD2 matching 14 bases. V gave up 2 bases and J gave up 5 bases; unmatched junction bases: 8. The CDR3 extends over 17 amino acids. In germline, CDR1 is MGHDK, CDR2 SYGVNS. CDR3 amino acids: CASSEARGLAGAHEQYF. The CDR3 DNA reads TGTGCCAGCAGTGAAGCCCGGGGACTAGCGGGGGCCCACGAGCAGTACTTC.

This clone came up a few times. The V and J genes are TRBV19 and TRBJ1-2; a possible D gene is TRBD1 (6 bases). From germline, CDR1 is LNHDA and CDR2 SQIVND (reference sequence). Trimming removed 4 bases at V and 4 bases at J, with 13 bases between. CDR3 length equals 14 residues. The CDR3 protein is CASSNLGQRYGYTF. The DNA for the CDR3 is TGTGCCAGTAGTAACCTTGGACAGCGCTATGGCTACACCTTC.

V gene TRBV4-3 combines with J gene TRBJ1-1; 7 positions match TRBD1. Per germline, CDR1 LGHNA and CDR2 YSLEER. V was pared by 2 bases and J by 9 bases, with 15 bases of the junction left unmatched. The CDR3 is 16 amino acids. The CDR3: CASSQRFRQGSVKAFF. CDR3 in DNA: TGCGCCAGCAGCCAACGCTTTAGACAGGGTTCTGTTAAAGCTTTCTTT.

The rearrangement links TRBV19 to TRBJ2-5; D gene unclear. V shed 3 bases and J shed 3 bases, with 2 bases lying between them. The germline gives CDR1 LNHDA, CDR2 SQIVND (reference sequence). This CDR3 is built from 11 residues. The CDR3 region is CASSMEETQYF. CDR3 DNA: TGTGCCAGTAGTATGGAAGAGACCCAGTACTTC.

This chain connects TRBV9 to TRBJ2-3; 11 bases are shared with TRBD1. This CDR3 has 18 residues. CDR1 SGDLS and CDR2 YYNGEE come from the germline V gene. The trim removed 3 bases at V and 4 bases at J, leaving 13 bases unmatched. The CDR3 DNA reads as TGTGCCAGCAGCGCCCGCCTGCGACCGGGACAGGGGGCAGATACGCAGTATTTT. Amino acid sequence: CASSARLRPGQGADTQYF.

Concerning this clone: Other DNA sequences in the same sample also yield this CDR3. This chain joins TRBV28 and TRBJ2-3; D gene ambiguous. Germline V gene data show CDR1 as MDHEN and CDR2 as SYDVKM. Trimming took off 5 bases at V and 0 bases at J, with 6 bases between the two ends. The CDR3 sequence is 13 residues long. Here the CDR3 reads CASSSPSTDTQYF. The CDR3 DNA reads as TGTGCCAGCAGTAGTCCCAGCACAGATACGCAGTATTTT.

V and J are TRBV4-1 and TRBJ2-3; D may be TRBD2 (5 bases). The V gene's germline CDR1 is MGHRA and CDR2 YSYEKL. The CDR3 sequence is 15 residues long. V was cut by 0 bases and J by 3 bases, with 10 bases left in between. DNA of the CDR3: TGCGCCAGCAGCCAAGATTTTCAGCGGACAGATACGCAGTATTTT. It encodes CASSQDFQRTDTQYF.

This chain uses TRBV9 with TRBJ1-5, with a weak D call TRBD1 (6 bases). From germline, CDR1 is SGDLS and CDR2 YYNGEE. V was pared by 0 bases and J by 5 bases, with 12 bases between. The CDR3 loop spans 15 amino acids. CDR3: CASSVDTGADQPQHF. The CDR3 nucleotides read TGTGCCAGCAGCGTAGACACGGGGGCGGATCAGCCCCAGCATTTT.

In DNA, the CDR3 is TGTGCCAGCTCGCAACGGGAGTCCTACGAGCAGTACTTC. This sequence encodes CASSQRESYEQYF. The chain links TRBV18 to TRBJ2-7, with TRBD2 as a possible D gene (6 bases). CDR1 and CDR2 from the germline V gene are KGHSH and LQKENI. CDR3 length: 13 amino acids. Trimming stripped 6 bases from V and 1 base from J, with 10 bases between.

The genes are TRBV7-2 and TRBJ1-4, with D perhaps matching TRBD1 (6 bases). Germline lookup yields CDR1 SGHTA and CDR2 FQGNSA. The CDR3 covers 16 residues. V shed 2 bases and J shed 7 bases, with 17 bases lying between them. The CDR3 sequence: CASSLLGGSVSEKLFF. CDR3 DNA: TGTGCCAGCAGCTTACTCGGGGGCTCTGTGAGTGAAAAACTGTTTTTT.

CDR3 DNA sequence: TGTGCCACCAGTGACAGACAGGGCTCATTCTCGAACACCGGGGAGCTGTTTTTT. Translating gives CATSDRQGSFSNTGELFF. The rearrangement uses TRBV24-1 and TRBJ2-2; 7 nucleotides match TRBD1. Losses at the gene ends were 4 bases for V and 0 bases for J; bases not matched to a gene: 10. This CDR3 spans 18 amino acids. The V gene's germline CDR1 is KGHDR and CDR2 SFDVKD.

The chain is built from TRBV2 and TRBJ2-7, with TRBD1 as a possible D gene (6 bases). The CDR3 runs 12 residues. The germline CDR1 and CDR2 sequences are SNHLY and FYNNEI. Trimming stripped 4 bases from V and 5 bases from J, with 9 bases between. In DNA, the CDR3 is TGTGCCAGCAGTGGACAGGCGGACGAGCAGTACGTC. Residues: CASSGQADEQYV.

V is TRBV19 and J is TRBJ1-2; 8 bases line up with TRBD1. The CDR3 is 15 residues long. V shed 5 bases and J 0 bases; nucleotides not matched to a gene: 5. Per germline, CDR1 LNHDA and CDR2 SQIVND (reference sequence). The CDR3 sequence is CASSSQGAPNYGYTF. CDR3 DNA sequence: TGTGCCAGTAGTTCGCAGGGGGCGCCTAACTATGGCTACACCTTC.

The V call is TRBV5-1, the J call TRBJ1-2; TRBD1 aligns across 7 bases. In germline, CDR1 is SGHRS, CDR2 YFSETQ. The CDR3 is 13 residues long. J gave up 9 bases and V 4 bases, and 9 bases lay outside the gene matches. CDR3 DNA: TGCGCCAGCAGCCCGAACCCGGGACAGAGCTACACCTTC. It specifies CASSPNPGQSYTF.

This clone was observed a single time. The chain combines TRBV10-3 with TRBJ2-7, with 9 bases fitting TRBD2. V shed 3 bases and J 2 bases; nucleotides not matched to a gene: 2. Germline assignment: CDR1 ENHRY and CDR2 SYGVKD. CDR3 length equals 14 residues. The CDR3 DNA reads TGTGCCATCAGTGATAGCGGGGGTACCTACGAGCAGTACTTC. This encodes CAISDSGGTYEQYF.

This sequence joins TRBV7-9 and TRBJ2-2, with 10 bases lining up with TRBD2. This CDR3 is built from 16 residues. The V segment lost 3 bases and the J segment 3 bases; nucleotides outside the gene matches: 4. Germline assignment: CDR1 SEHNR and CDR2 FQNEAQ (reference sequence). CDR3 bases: TGTGCCAGCAGCTTCGGACTAGCGGATTACACCGGGGAGCTGTTTTTT. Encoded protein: CASSFGLADYTGELFF. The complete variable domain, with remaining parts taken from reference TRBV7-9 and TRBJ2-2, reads DTGVSQNPRHKITKRGQNVTFRCDPISEHNRLYWYRQTLGQGPEFLTYFQNEAQLEKSRLLSDRFSAERPKGSFSTLEIQRTEQGDSAMYLCASSFGLADYTGELFFGEGSRLTVL.

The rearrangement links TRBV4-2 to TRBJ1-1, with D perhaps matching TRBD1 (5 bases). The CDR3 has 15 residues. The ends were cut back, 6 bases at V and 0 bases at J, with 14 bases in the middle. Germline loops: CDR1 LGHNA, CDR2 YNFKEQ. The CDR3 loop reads CASRGAGFVNTEAFF. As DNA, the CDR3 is TGTGCCAGCAGGGGTGCAGGGTTCGTGAACACTGAAGCTTTCTTT.

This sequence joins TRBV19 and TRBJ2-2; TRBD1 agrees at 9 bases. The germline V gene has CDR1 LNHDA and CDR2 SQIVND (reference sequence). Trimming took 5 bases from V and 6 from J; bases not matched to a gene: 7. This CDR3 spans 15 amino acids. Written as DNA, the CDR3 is TGTGCCAGTAGTCGAGACAGGGGGGTTGCCGGGGAGCTGTTTTTT. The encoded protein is CASSRDRGVAGELFF.

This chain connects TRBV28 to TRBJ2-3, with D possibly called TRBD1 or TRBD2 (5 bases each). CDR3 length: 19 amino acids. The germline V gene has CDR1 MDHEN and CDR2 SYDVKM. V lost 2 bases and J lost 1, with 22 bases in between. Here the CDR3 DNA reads TGTGCCAGCAGTTTACTCCCGGGACGGTGGGTTGTGGGCACAGATACGCAGTATTTT. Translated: CASSLLPGRWVVGTDTQYF.

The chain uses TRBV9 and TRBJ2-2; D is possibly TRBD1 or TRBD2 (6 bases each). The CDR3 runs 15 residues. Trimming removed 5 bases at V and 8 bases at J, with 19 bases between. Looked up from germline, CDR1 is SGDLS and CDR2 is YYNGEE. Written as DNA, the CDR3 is TGTGCCAGCAGTATAACAGGGAGGTTCTCTGGGGAGCTGTTTTTT. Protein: CASSITGRFSGELFF.

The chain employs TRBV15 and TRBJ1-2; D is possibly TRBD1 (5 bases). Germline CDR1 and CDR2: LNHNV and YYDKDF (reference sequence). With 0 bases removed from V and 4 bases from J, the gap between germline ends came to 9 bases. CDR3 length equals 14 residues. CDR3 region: CATSRDFGTYGYTF. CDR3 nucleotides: TGTGCCACCAGCAGAGATTTTGGGACCTATGGCTACACCTTC.

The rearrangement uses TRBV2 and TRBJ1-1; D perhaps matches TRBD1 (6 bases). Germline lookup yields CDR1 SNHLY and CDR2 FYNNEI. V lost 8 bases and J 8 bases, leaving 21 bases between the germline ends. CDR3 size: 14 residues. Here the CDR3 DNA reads TGTGCCAGCGCTTTAGATTCAGGGGATCGGGAAGCTTTCTTT. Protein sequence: CASALDSGDREAFF.

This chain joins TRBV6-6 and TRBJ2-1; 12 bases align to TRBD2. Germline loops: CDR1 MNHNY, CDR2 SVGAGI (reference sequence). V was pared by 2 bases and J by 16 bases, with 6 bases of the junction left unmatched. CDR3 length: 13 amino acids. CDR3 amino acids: CASSYASGRAGFF. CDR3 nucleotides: TGTGCCAGCAGTTACGCTAGCGGGAGGGCCGGTTTCTTC.